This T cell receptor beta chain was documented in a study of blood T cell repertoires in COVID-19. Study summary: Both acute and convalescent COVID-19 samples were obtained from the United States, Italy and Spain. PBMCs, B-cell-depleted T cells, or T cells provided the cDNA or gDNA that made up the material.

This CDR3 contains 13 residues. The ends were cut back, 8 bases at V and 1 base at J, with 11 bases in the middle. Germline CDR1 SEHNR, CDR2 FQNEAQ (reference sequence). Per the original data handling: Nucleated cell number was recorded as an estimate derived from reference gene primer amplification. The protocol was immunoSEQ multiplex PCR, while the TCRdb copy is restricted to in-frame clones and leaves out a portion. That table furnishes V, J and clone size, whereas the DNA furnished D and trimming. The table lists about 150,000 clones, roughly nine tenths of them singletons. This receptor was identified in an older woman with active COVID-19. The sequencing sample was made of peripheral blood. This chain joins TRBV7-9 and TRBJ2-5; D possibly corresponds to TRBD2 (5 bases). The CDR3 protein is CASSIRGQETQYF. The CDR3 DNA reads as TGTGCCAGCTCCATCCGGGGCCAAGAGACCCAGTACTTC.